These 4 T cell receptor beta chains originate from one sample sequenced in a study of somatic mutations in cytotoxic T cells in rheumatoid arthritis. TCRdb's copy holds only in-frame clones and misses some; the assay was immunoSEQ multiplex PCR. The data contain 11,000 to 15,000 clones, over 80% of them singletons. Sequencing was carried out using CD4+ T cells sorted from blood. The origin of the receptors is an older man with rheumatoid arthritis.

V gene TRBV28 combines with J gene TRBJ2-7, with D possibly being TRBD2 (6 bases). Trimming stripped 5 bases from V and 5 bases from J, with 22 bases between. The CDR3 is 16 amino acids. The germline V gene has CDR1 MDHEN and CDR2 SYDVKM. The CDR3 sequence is CASSLGRGVSVHEQYF. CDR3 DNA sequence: TGTGCCAGCAGTCTCGGGCGGGGAGTCTCCGTCCACGAGCAGTACTTC.

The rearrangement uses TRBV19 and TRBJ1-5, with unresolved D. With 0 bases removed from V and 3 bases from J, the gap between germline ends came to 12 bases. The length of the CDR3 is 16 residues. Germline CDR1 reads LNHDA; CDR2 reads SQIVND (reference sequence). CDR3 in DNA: TGTGCCAGTAGTATAGACGGCAGGCCGAACAATCAGCCCCAGCATTTT. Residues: CASSIDGRPNNQPQHF.

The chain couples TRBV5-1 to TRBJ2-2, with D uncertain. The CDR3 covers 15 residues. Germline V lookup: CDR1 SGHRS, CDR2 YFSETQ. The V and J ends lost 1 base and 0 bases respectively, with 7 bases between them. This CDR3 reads CASSLTASNTGELFF. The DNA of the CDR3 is TGCGCCAGCAGCTTGACAGCCTCGAACACCGGGGAGCTGTTTTTT.

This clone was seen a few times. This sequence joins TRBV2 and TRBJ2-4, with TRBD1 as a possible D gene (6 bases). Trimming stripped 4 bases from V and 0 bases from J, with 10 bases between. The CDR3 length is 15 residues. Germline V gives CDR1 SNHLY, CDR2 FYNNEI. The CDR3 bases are TGTGCCAGCAGTGCCACAGGGATAGCCAAAAACATTCAGTACTTC. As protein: CASSATGIAKNIQYF. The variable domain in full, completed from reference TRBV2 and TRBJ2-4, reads EPEVTQTPSHQVTQMGQEVILRCVPISNHLYFYWYRQILGQKVEFLVSFYNNEISEKSEIFDDQFSVERPDGSNFTLKIRSTKLEDSAMYFCASSATGIAKNIQYFGAGTRLSVL.